These 15 T cell receptor beta chains were all obtained from the same sample, sequenced in a study of blood T cell repertoires in COVID-19. Libraries were prepared by immunoSEQ multiplex PCR; TCRdb keeps only in-frame clonotypes and omits some of them. The sample carries 150,000 to 200,000 clones, under 90% recorded once. The sequencing sample was made of peripheral blood. The receptors stem from a woman aged 70-85 years with COVID-19, enrolled during active disease.

To note about this clone: Other DNA sequences from this sample encode an identical CDR3 as well. The genes are TRBV29-1 and TRBJ2-7; 13 positions agree with TRBD2. With V trimmed by 5 bases and J by 6 bases, 1 base remained unmatched. CDR1 SQVTM and CDR2 ANQGSEA come from the germline V gene. The length of the CDR3 is 12 residues. CDR3 sequence reads: CSVTSGRGEQYF. CDR3 nucleotide sequence: TGCAGCGTTACTAGCGGGAGGGGCGAGCAGTACTTC.

The CDR3, as DNA: TGTGCCAGCAGCTTGGTAACAGATACGCAGTATTTT. This gives the protein CASSLVTDTQYF. The chain employs TRBV5-8 and TRBJ2-3; D is undetermined. The V end lost 0 bases, the J end lost 3 bases, and 2 bases lay between the germline ends. The CDR3 is 12 amino acids. CDR1 SGHTS and CDR2 YDEGEE come from the germline V gene.

This clone was counted between two and nine times. The chain combines TRBV18 with TRBJ2-1; a weak D match, TRBD2 (6 bases). The CDR3 runs to 16 residues. Looked up from germline, CDR1 is KGHSH and CDR2 is LQKENI. The V end lost 4 bases, the J end lost 7 bases, and 20 bases lay between the germline ends. The CDR3, as DNA: TGTGCCAGCTCACTGAATTGGGGAGCGGGTCGGAATGAGCAGTTCTTC. Residues: CASSLNWGAGRNEQFF.

The chain joins TRBV6-2 or TRBV6-3 to TRBJ2-7; 10 bases map to TRBD2. This CDR3 has 15 residues. Germline CDR1 MNHEY, CDR2 SVGEGT. V dropped 5 bases and J dropped 4; count of bases not matched to a gene: 8. The CDR3 loop is CASSPEGLAQYEQYF. The CDR3 DNA reads TGTGCCAGCAGTCCCGAGGGACTAGCGCAATACGAGCAGTACTTC.

V gene TRBV6-6 combines with J gene TRBJ2-7, with a tentative D call TRBD2 (6 bases). Trimming stripped 6 bases from V and 3 bases from J, with 15 bases between. CDR3 size: 14 residues. Germline assignment: CDR1 MNHNY and CDR2 SVGAGI (reference sequence). CDR3 residues: CASRGTGALYEQYF. DNA of the CDR3: TGTGCCAGCAGGGGGACTGGAGCCCTCTACGAGCAGTACTTC.

The J gene is TRBJ2-1, the V gene TRBV28, with D maybe TRBD2 (6 bases). The length of the CDR3 is 16 residues. Trimming left V 8 bases short and J 4 bases short, with 21 bases between. Looked up from germline, CDR1 is MDHEN and CDR2 is SYDVKM. CDR3 nucleotides: TGTGCCAGCGGACCGCGAGACGGGAGCCATTACAATGAGCAGTTCTTC. It yields the protein CASGPRDGSHYNEQFF.

The chain has TRBV6-5 and TRBJ1-5; 7 bases agree with TRBD1. The CDR3 is made up of 15 amino acids. Germline CDR1 reads MNHEY; CDR2 reads SVGAGI. V was clipped by 4 bases and J by 7 bases; unmatched bases: 10. Here the CDR3 DNA reads TGTGCCAGCAGTTCCGCCGGACAGGCTAGGCAGCCCCAGCATTTT. Translated: CASSSAGQARQPQHF.

This clone appeared a few times. This chain connects TRBV12-3 or TRBV12-4 to TRBJ1-2, with D possibly being TRBD1 (5 bases). This CDR3 spans 13 amino acids. Trimming took off 3 bases at V and 4 bases at J, with 9 bases between the two ends. DNA for the CDR3: TGTGCCAGCAGTTTCGTGGGACTCTATGGCTACACCTTC. It codes for CASSFVGLYGYTF.

V gene TRBV14 combines with J gene TRBJ2-2; D unresolved. The CDR3 loop spans 14 amino acids. The V gene lost 3 bases and the J gene lost 0 bases, with 5 bases spanning the gap. CDR1 and CDR2 from the germline V gene are SGHDN and FVKESK. CDR3 sequence reads: CASSHYSNTGELFF. CDR3 in DNA: TGTGCCAGCAGCCATTACTCGAACACCGGGGAGCTGTTTTTT.

This chain links TRBV25-1 with TRBJ2-7; 8 bases align to TRBD2. In germline, CDR1 is MGHDK, CDR2 SYGVNS. Trimming at V came to 3 bases and at J to 6 bases, leaving 16 bases not matched to a gene. CDR3 size: 17 residues. DNA for the CDR3: TGTGCCAGCAGTGACCCTACTAGCGGCCAGGCGCCCCTCGAGCAGTACTTC. This codes for CASSDPTSGQAPLEQYF.

A remark on this clone: At one end the junction does not follow the germline gene, possibly because of a read error. The gene calls are TRBV28 and TRBJ2-7; 10 nucleotides line up with TRBD2. Germline V gives CDR1 MDHEN, CDR2 SYDVKM. The CDR3 extends over 14 amino acids. The CDR3 is CASSLFSGRSEQYF. The CDR3 DNA is TGTGCCAGCAGCTTATTTAGCGGGAGGTCCGAGCAGTACTTC.

The chain couples TRBV5-1 to TRBJ2-1; possible D gene TRBD2, 5 bases. Germline CDR1 is SGHRS and CDR2 is YFSETQ. V lost 1 base and J lost 0, with 11 bases in between. This CDR3 has 16 residues. Here the CDR3 DNA reads TGCGCCAGCAGCTTGACCGGGATGAGCTCCTACAATGAGCAGTTCTTC. Protein: CASSLTGMSSYNEQFF.

The chain joins TRBV27 to TRBJ2-2, with D maybe TRBD2 (6 bases). The CDR3 totals 15 residues. Germline-derived CDR1 and CDR2 are MNHEY and SMNVEV (reference sequence). Trimming removed 5 bases from V and 0 bases from J, with 10 bases in between. The CDR3: CASSGAGTNTGELFF. The CDR3 coding sequence is TGTGCCAGCAGTGGAGCGGGTACGAACACCGGGGAGCTGTTTTTT.

V is TRBV12-3 or TRBV12-4 and J is TRBJ1-1, with D maybe TRBD1 (5 bases). The V gene lost 0 bases and the J gene lost 3 bases, with 5 bases spanning the gap. CDR3 length: 13 residues. The chain's CDR3 is CASSLAGDTEAFF. CDR3 nucleotide sequence: TGTGCCAGCAGTTTAGCAGGGGACACTGAAGCTTTCTTT.

The genes are TRBV29-1 and TRBJ2-7, with D unclear. Per germline, CDR1 SQVTM and CDR2 ANQGSEA. V was trimmed by 5 bases and J by 2 bases, leaving 10 bases between them. CDR3 length: 12 residues. CDR3 residues: CSVRLTAYEQYF. The CDR3 DNA is TGCAGCGTTCGTTTAACAGCCTACGAGCAGTACTTC.